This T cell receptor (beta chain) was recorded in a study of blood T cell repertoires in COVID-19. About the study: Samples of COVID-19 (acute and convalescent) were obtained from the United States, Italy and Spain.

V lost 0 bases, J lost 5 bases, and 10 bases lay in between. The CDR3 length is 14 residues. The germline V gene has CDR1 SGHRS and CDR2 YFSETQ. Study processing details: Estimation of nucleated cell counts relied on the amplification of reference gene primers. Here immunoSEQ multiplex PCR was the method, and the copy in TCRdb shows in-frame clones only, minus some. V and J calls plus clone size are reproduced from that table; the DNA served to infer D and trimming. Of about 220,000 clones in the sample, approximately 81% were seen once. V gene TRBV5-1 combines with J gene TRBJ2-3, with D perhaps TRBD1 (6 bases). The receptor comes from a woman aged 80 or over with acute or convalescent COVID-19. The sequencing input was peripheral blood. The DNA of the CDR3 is TGCGCCAGCAGCTTGGAAGGGGGTCGAGATACGCAGTATTTT. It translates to CASSLEGGRDTQYF.